These T cell receptor beta chains were read from a single sample in a study of blood T cell repertoires in COVID-19. The method was immunoSEQ multiplex PCR; TCRdb's version includes in-frame clones alone and lacks a portion of them. The sample has some 150,000 clones, under 90% seen once. The sequenced material came from peripheral blood. The source is a woman aged 60-75 years with active or convalescent COVID-19. Both conserved end residues are part of each CDR3. D genes are given only for firm matches.

J | D | V | length | CDR3
TRBJ2-3 | NA | TRBV5-1 | 16 | CASSLSVGSTSDTQYF
TRBJ1-5 | NA | TRBV3-1/TRBV3-2 | 15 | CASSEGGQGNQPQHF
TRBJ2-2 | TRBD2 | TRBV18 | 18 | CASSGLAGGPMNTGELFF
TRBJ1-5 | NA | TRBV28 | 15 | CASRVAGRDNQPQHF
TRBJ1-1 | NA | TRBV6-1 | 16 | CASSEEWARVDTEAFF
TRBJ1-1 | NA | TRBV30 | 14 | CAWSVVGRNTEAFF
TRBJ2-5 | TRBD1 | TRBV11-2 | 16 | CASSLASGTGKKTQYF
TRBJ1-1 | NA | TRBV7-9 | 15 | CASSTGGYMNTEAFF
TRBJ2-7 | TRBD2 | TRBV11-2 | 14 | CASSFTSGSYEQYF
TRBJ1-2 | TRBD1 | TRBV6-6 | 15 | CASKFQGVVDYGYTF
TRBJ1-4 | TRBD1 | TRBV6-5 | 14 | CASRDRAANEKLFF
TRBJ2-3 | TRBD2 | TRBV6-4 | 16 | CASSDSASGYTDTQYF
TRBJ2-6 | NA | TRBV11-2 | 18 | CASSLRTTRGYGANVLTF
TRBJ1-2 | TRBD1 | TRBV5-6 | 15 | CASSPPGQNTYGYTF
TRBJ1-2 | NA | TRBV28 | 13 | CASSFQGHYGYTF